This T cell receptor (beta chain) emerged from a study of OX40 agonist ivuxolimab in advanced cancers. V trimming: 4 bases; J trimming: 4 bases; junction bases outside the gene matches: 9. The CDR3 is made up of 15 amino acids. CDR1 and CDR2 (germline): SGHVS, FQNEAQ. Repertoires were generated with immunoSEQ multiplex PCR, while TCRdb's copy carries only in-frame clones and drops some. There are about 36,000 clones in the sample; about 81% occur only once, and about 24% lies in the top ten. The sequencing used CD4+ or CD8+ T cells sorted from blood, collected in a trial of the OX40 agonist ivuxolimab. V is TRBV7-8 and J is TRBJ1-1, with 7 bases lining up with TRBD1. This sequence was found in an adult with an advanced solid tumor such as melanoma, head and neck, liver or kidney cancer. CDR3 DNA sequence: TGTGCCAGCAGCTCCGCTCACAGGGGAGGCACTGAAGCTTTCTTT. Translation gives CASSSAHRGGTEAFF.